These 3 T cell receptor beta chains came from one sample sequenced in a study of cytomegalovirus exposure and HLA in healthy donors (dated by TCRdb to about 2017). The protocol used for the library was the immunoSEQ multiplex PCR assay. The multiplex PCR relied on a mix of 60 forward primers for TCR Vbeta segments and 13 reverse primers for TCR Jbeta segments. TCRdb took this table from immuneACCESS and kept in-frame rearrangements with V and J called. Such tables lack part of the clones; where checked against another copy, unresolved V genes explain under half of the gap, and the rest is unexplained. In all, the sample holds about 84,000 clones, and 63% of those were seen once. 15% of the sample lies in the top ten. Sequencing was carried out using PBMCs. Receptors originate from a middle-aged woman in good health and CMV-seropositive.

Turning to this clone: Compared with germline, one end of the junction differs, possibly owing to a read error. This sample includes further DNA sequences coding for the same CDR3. The chain's CDR3 is CASSLDRGLGGYTF. In DNA, the CDR3 is TGTGCCAGTAGTTTGGACAGGGGGCTCGGAGGCTACACCTTC. V usage is TRBV27 and J usage is TRBJ1-2; 11 nucleotides line up with TRBD1. Germline-derived CDR1 and CDR2 are MNHEY and SMNVEV (reference sequence). The CDR3 consists of 14 residues.

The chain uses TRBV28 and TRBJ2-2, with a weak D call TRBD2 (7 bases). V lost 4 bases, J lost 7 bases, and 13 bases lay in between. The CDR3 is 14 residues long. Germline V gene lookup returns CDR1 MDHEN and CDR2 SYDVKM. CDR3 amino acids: CASSWGGQGGELFF. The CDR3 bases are TGTGCCAGCAGTTGGGGGGGGCAGGGCGGGGAGCTGTTTTTT.

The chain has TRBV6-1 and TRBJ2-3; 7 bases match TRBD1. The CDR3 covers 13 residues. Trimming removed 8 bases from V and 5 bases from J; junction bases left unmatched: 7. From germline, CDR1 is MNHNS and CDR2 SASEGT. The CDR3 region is CASLRQGEDTQYF. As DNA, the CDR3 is TGTGCCAGCCTGAGACAGGGCGAAGATACGCAGTATTTT.